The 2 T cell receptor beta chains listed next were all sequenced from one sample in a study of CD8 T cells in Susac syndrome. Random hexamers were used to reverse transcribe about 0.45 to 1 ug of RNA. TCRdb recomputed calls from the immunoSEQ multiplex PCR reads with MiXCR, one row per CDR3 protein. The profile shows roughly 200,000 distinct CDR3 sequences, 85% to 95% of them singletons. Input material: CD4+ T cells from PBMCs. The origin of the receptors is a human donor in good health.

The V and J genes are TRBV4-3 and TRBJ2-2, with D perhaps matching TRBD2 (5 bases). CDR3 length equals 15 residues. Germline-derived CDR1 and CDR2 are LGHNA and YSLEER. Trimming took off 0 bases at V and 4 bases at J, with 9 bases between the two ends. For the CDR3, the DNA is TGCGCCAGCAGCCAAGATGCCGGACTCACCGGGGAGCTGTTTTTT. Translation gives CASSQDAGLTGELFF.

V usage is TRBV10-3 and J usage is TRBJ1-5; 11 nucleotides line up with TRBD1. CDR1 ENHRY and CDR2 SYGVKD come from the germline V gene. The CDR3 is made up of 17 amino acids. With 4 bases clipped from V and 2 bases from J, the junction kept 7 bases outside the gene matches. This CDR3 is CAISGTGGNSGNQPQHF. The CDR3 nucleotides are TGTGCCATCAGTGGGACAGGGGGCAATAGTGGCAATCAGCCCCAGCATTTT.